The 15 T cell receptor beta chains given below trace back to one sample, sequenced in a study of regulatory T cells in long-lasting Graves disease. Time point noted: newly diagnosed GD, antithyroid drugs for less than 3 months. There was RNA extracted from PBMCs, and the TCR library was made from it. For TCR beta, libraries came from iRepertoire HTBI primers and Arm-PCR of CDR3 regions. In TCRdb, the multiplex PCR reads were re-called with MiXCR into one record per CDR3 protein. Of under 300,000 distinct CDR3 sequences detected, 15% to 20% appear once; the ten largest clones hold 14%. In addition, the sample was reused for a study of T cells in Graves' hyperthyroidism and ophthalmopathy.

The sample in question was peripheral blood mononuclear cells (PBMCs), obtained at new diagnosis, from a patient treated with antithyroid drugs. The receptors were gathered from a woman aged 30 to 39 with Graves disease.

A note on this clonotype: A far larger clone is just one base off, so this is likely a read error. J is TRBJ2-3 and V is TRBV11-1, with 7 bases lining up with TRBD1. V shed 5 bases, J shed 2 bases, and the junction held 13 bases outside the gene matches. In germline, CDR1 is SGHAT, CDR2 FQDESV (reference sequence). This CDR3 region has 17 residues. Here the CDR3 DNA reads TGTGCCAGCAGCCCCAAGAGCAGGACAGGATTCACAGATACGCAGTATTTT. Residues: CASSPKSRTGFTDTQYF.

This clonotype was detected many times. J is TRBJ2-3 and V is TRBV6-2 or TRBV6-3; 12 nucleotides match TRBD2. Trimming cost V 4 bases and J 4 bases; bases outside gene matches: 6. The CDR3 loop spans 16 amino acids. Germline values: CDR1 MNHEY, CDR2 SVGEGT. The CDR3 sequence: CASSLLAGGRPDTQYF. In DNA, the CDR3 is TGTGCCAGCAGTTTACTAGCGGGGGGCCGCCCAGATACGCAGTATTTT.

The chain carries TRBV30 and TRBJ2-7; 7 nucleotides agree with TRBD1. This CDR3 contains 14 residues. V lost 0 bases and J lost 0; bases outside the gene matches: 2. Per germline, CDR1 GTSNPN and CDR2 SVGIG (reference sequence). The CDR3 DNA follows: TGTGCCTGGAGTGTTTGGGACAGCTCCTACGAGCAGTACTTC. It is translated as CAWSVWDSSYEQYF.

This clonotype was seen ten or more times. The chain recombines TRBV2 with TRBJ1-6; D remains ambiguous. The length of the CDR3 is 12 residues. Trimming removed 6 bases from V and 9 bases from J, with 9 bases in between. Germline lookup yields CDR1 SNHLY and CDR2 FYNNEI. The CDR3 sequence: CASSDETSPLHF. The CDR3 DNA follows: TGTGCCAGCAGCGATGAGACTTCACCCCTCCACTTT.

V is TRBV19 and J is TRBJ2-1, with D tentatively TRBD1 (6 bases). The germline V gene encodes CDR1 LNHDA and CDR2 SQIVND (reference sequence). Trimming took off 7 bases at V and 4 bases at J, with 17 bases between the two ends. This CDR3 contains 15 residues. In DNA form, the CDR3 reads TGTGCCAGTAACTCTTCACAGGGCCGGTACAATGAGCAGTTCTTC. It encodes CASNSSQGRYNEQFF.

This clonotype was found many times. The chain is built from TRBV24-1 and TRBJ2-3; 11 nucleotides match TRBD2. The trim removed 5 bases at V and 1 base at J, leaving 4 bases unmatched. CDR1 and CDR2 (germline): KGHDR, SFDVKD. This CDR3 comprises 16 residues. The CDR3 DNA follows: TGTGCCACCAGTGCTCGGGGACTAGCGGGCACAGATACGCAGTATTTT. Protein: CATSARGLAGTDTQYF.

Ten or more counts support this clonotype. The chain uses TRBV20-1 and TRBJ2-3; 8 nucleotides line up with TRBD1. This CDR3 comprises 12 residues. Losses at the gene ends were 4 bases for V and 9 bases for J; bases not matched to a gene: 6. From germline, CDR1 is DFQATT and CDR2 SNEGSKA (reference sequence). CDR3 amino acids: CSAMQGARTQYF. The DNA for the CDR3 is TGCAGTGCTATGCAGGGGGCGAGGACGCAGTATTTT.

In this sample, this clonotype turned up many times. The chain has TRBV6-1 and TRBJ1-1, with TRBD1 as a possible D gene (5 bases). Trimming cost V 4 bases and J 6 bases, with 12 bases left between them. Germline CDR1 MNHNS, CDR2 SASEGT. The CDR3 is 13 residues long. The CDR3 bases are TGTGCCAGCAGTGCGGACACTGTCCCTGAAGCTTTCTTT. Translating it yields CASSADTVPEAFF.

This clonotype was seen repeatedly, ten times or more. One end of the junction does not line up with germline, which may come from a read error. This chain connects TRBV5-1 to TRBJ1-1, with D perhaps matching TRBD1 (6 bases). Looked up from germline, CDR1 is SGHRS and CDR2 is YFSETQ. The CDR3 covers 12 residues. The CDR3 protein is CASSLQGTEAFF. The DNA of the CDR3 is TGTGCCAGCAGCCTACAGGGCACTGAAGCTTTCTTT.

CDR3 protein: CSVGGGVGYTF. The CDR3 bases are TGCAGCGTTGGGGGGGGTGTGGGCTACACCTTC. The chain employs TRBV29-1 and TRBJ1-2; possible D gene TRBD1, 5 bases. V was clipped by 4 bases and J by 8 bases, with 11 bases between them. The germline V gene has CDR1 SQVTM and CDR2 ANQGSEA. The CDR3 sequence is 11 residues long.

This clonotype occurred many times. J is TRBJ1-5 and V is TRBV5-5; 7 bases are shared with TRBD1. Trimming cost V 4 bases and J 5 bases; bases outside gene matches: 9. The CDR3 runs 15 residues. CDR1 is SGHKS and CDR2 is YYEKEE in the germline V gene (reference sequence). The CDR3 nucleotides are TGTGCCAGCAGCCGGGACAGTCAGGAGGATCAGCCCCAGCATTTT. Translated, it gives CASSRDSQEDQPQHF.

This clonotype occurred a few times. An end of the junction differs from the germline gene, which may be a read error. The V and J genes are TRBV7-9 and TRBJ2-1; 10 positions match TRBD1. The V gene's germline CDR1 is SEHNR and CDR2 FQNEAQ (reference sequence). The CDR3 consists of 15 residues. CDR3 bases: TGTGCCAGCAGCAGCCGGGACAGGGGCTACAATGAGCAGCTCTTC. This sequence encodes CASSSRDRGYNEQLF.

As to this clonotype: A much larger clone differs from this one at a single base, so this may be a read error. V and J are TRBV3-1 and TRBJ2-3, with TRBD2 identical over 7 bases. The CDR3 is made up of 14 amino acids. Germline V gene data show CDR1 as LGHDT and CDR2 as YNNKEL (reference sequence). CDR3 sequence (DNA): TGTGCCAGCAGCCATCTCGGGGGGTCAGATACGCGGTATTTT. It codes for CASSHLGGSDTRYF.

The rearrangement joins TRBV7-2 to TRBJ2-5; 15 positions match TRBD2. This CDR3 has 16 residues. In germline, CDR1 is SGHTA, CDR2 FQGNSA. The V gene end was trimmed by 4 bases and the J gene end by 2 bases; junction bases not matched to a gene: 2. The CDR3 bases are TGTACCAGCAGCTGGGGACTAGCGGGGGGTCAAGAGACCCAGTACTTC. This encodes CTSSWGLAGGQETQYF.

This clonotype has at least ten counts. The rearrangement uses TRBV6-1 and TRBJ2-2; the D is unclear. V was pared by 7 bases and J by 0 bases, with 9 bases between. The CDR3 consists of 14 residues. CDR1 and CDR2 (germline): MNHNS, SASEGT. The CDR3 here is CASTSDPNTGELFF. The CDR3 region has the DNA TGTGCCAGCACCTCTGACCCGAACACCGGGGAGCTGTTTTTT.